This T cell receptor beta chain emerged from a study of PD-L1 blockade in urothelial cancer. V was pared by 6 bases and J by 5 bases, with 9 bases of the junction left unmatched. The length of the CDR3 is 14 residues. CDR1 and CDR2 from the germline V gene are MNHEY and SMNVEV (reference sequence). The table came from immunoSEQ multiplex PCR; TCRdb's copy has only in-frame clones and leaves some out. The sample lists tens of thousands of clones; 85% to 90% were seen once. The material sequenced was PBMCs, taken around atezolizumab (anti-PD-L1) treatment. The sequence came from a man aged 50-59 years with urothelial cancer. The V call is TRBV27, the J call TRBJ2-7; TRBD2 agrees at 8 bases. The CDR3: CASSRVAGTDEQYF. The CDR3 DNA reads TGTGCCAGCAGCCGGGTAGCGGGAACGGACGAGCAGTACTTC.